This T cell receptor (beta chain) was sequenced for a study of stem cell transplantation in POMP-related autoinflammatory disease. Study summary: Hypothesis: faulty thymoproteasomes impair CD8+ T-cell selection, skewing TRB repertoires. Neutrophil and platelet engraftment from the graft donor was 100% through one year after transplant.

The CDR3 is 13 residues long. The germline V gene encodes CDR1 LGHDT and CDR2 YNNKEL (reference sequence). V was trimmed by 0 bases and J by 2 bases, leaving 2 bases between them. Here immunoSEQ multiplex PCR was the method, and the copy in TCRdb shows in-frame clones only, minus some. The table shows some 68,000 clones, with just over 90% occurring only once. PRAID combined immunodeficiency and autoinflammation. For this clone: Antigen unknown.

Regarding the study as a whole: PRAID patients trended toward lower TRB diversity and higher clonality in all analyzed T-cell subsets.

The gene calls are TRBV3-1 (or the pseudogene TRBV3-2) and TRBJ1-3; D ambiguous. This specimen was CD4+ T cells from PBMCs, taken after stem cell transplantation. The clonotype was recovered from a human patient with POMP-related autoinflammation and immune dysregulation (PRAID). Some T cells may originate from the graft donor. This CDR3 is CASSQDAGNTIYF. The CDR3 DNA reads TGTGCCAGCAGCCAAGATGCTGGAAACACCATATATTTT.